Below are 14 T cell receptor beta chains sequenced from a single sample in a study of spatial heterogeneity in lung cancer. Time point given: sample taken at primary tumor resection. TCRdb reanalysed the 5' RACE reads using MiXCR and keeps one entry per CDR3 protein. The table has some 9,300 distinct CDR3 sequences, 6.1% seen once; the top ten hold more than 25%. Sequencing was performed on normal lung tissue next to the tumor, taken at surgery. The source is a male donor with early-stage non-small cell lung cancer.

Note on this clonotype: A read error may explain this, as a much larger clone is one base away. The chain recombines TRBV4-1 with TRBJ2-1, with D hard to call. V shed 2 bases and J shed 5 bases, with 10 bases lying between them. CDR1 and CDR2 (germline): MGHRA, YSYEKL. There are 14 residues in the CDR3. CDR3 DNA sequence: TGCGCCAGCAGCCAAATGACTGCTGACAATGAGCAGTTCTTC. Protein: CASSQMTADNEQFF.

In its sample, this clonotype was seen many times. The chain recombines TRBV10-2 with TRBJ2-7; TRBD2 matches 8 bases. V trimming: 4 bases; J trimming: 2 bases; junction bases outside the gene matches: 1. The CDR3 loop spans 13 amino acids. In germline, CDR1 is WSHSY, CDR2 SAAADI. CDR3 DNA: TGCGCCAGCAGTGCGGGGGGGCCCTACGAGCAGTACTTC. It is translated as CASSAGGPYEQYF.

This clonotype occurred a few times. J is TRBJ1-3 and V is TRBV4-1; D is undetermined. The CDR3 is 14 residues long. Germline V gene lookup returns CDR1 MGHRA and CDR2 YSYEKL. Trimming shortened V by 0 bases and J by 1 base, and 4 bases separated the two germline ends. DNA for the CDR3: TGCGCCAGCAGCCAAGAACCTTCTGGAAACACCATATATTTT. This encodes CASSQEPSGNTIYF.

This clonotype was observed a handful of times. V usage is TRBV7-3 and J usage is TRBJ2-1; 14 bases align to TRBD2. Trimming took 5 bases from V and 10 from J; bases not matched to a gene: 7. The CDR3 consists of 15 residues. CDR1 and CDR2 from the germline V gene are SGHTA and FQGTGA. The CDR3 here is CASSPGTSGSLEQFF. CDR3 DNA: TGTGCCAGCAGCCCCGGGACTAGCGGGAGCTTGGAGCAGTTCTTC.

This clonotype was observed many times. Written as DNA, the CDR3 is TGTGCCAGCAGAGAGAGCGGGAACGGAGCCTACGAGCAGTACTTC. Amino acids: CASRESGNGAYEQYF. This chain connects TRBV12-3 or TRBV12-4 to TRBJ2-7; 7 positions match TRBD2. The CDR3 contains 15 residues. Trimming took 6 bases from V and 2 from J; bases not matched to a gene: 10.

This clonotype counts as medium-sized. This sequence joins TRBV7-2 and TRBJ2-1, with D possibly being TRBD1 or TRBD2 (5 bases each). The CDR3 totals 16 residues. The germline gives CDR1 SGHTA, CDR2 FQGNSA. The V gene lost 1 base and the J gene lost 4 bases, with 14 bases spanning the gap. The CDR3 reads CASSLGAGTRYNEQFF. CDR3 in DNA: TGTGCCAGCAGCTTAGGTGCTGGGACGAGATACAATGAGCAGTTCTTC.

This clonotype was detected many times. The chain links TRBV19 to TRBJ2-1; perhaps D is TRBD1 or TRBD2 (6 bases each). Trimming removed 3 bases from V and 0 bases from J, with 12 bases in between. The CDR3 runs 16 residues. Germline V CDR1 and CDR2: LNHDA, SQIVND (reference sequence). The CDR3 reads CASSIGGGSSYNEQFF. CDR3 sequence (DNA): TGTGCCAGTAGTATCGGAGGGGGGAGCTCCTACAATGAGCAGTTCTTC.

Within the sample, this clonotype is medium-sized. The chain has TRBV20-1 and TRBJ2-1; 7 positions agree with TRBD2. V lost 0 bases and J lost 6; bases outside the gene matches: 8. CDR3 length: 15 amino acids. Germline CDR1 reads DFQATT; CDR2 reads SNEGSKA (reference sequence). CDR3 amino acids: CSARDRPSGSNEQFF. CDR3 bases: TGCAGTGCTAGAGATAGGCCTAGCGGTTCCAATGAGCAGTTCTTC.

Note on this clonotype: Germline is not matched at one junction end, which may reflect a read error. The chain links TRBV7-6 to TRBJ2-1, with D tentatively TRBD2 (5 bases). The V gene's germline CDR1 is SGHVS and CDR2 FNYEAQ. The CDR3 runs 17 residues. This chain's CDR3 is CVSSFTPPGVSVMEQFF. CDR3 sequence (DNA): TGTGTCAGCAGTTTTACCCCCCCCGGGGTCTCGGTTATGGAGCAGTTCTTC. Filled out from reference TRBV7-6 and TRBJ2-1, the complete variable domain reads GAGVSQSPRYKVTKRGQDVALRCDPISGHVSLYWYRQALGQGPEFLTYFNYEAQQDKSGLPNDRFSAERPEGSISTLTIQRTEQRDSAMYRCVSSFTPPGVSVMEQFFGPGTRLTVL.

This clonotype was counted at least ten times. The rearrangement uses TRBV12-3 or TRBV12-4 and TRBJ2-7; 7 nucleotides align to TRBD1. This CDR3 is 14 amino acids long. V dropped 7 bases and J dropped 3; count of bases not matched to a gene: 9. Here the CDR3 DNA reads TGTGCCAGCACGATCGAAGGGACAGTCTACGAGCAGTACTTC. Its translation is CASTIEGTVYEQYF.

This clonotype is judged medium-sized. This rearrangement joins TRBV11-2 to TRBJ2-7, with D possibly TRBD2 on 5 matching bases. Per the germline V gene, CDR1 is SGHAT and CDR2 is FQNNGV. V was shortened by 3 bases and J by 2 bases, with 11 bases between the two germline ends. The length of the CDR3 is 14 residues. The CDR3 region has the DNA TGTGCCAGCAGCTTGAGTATCGGGACCTACGAGCAGTACTTC. Its translation: CASSLSIGTYEQYF. Full variable domain (outside the CDR3, taken from reference TRBV11-2 and TRBJ2-7): EAGVAQSPRYKIIEKRQSVAFWCNPISGHATLYWYQQILGQGPKLLIQFQNNGVVDDSQLPKDRFSAERLKGVDSTLKIQPAKLEDSAVYLCASSLSIGTYEQYFGPGTRLTVT.

The chain has TRBV11-2 and TRBJ2-1; D may match TRBD1 or TRBD2 (6 bases each). The ends were cut back, 2 bases at V and 4 bases at J, with 15 bases in the middle. The CDR3 sequence is 16 residues long. Germline V gene sequence: CDR1 SGHAT, CDR2 FQNNGV. CDR3 loop: CASSLRGENQYNEQFF. The CDR3 bases are TGTGCCAGCAGCTTAAGGGGGGAAAACCAATACAATGAGCAGTTCTTC.

This clonotype was observed at least ten times. V and J are TRBV2 and TRBJ2-1, with 8 nucleotides matching TRBD2. Trimming removed 11 bases from V and 4 bases from J; junction bases left unmatched: 13. The CDR3 has 15 amino acids. Germline CDR1 and CDR2: SNHLY and FYNNEI. Here the CDR3 reads CAARTGLGNYNEQFF. CDR3 DNA: TGTGCCGCCAGAACGGGACTAGGAAATTACAATGAGCAGTTCTTC.

Many counts were recorded for this clonotype. The chain links TRBV6-5 to TRBJ1-2; D call uncertain. The CDR3 extends over 13 amino acids. The germline V gene encodes CDR1 MNHEY and CDR2 SVGAGI. Trimming took 4 bases from V and 4 from J, leaving 10 bases between them. CDR3 sequence (DNA): TGTGCCAGCAGTTCCCCAGGCCTCTATGGCTACACCTTC. Amino acids: CASSSPGLYGYTF.